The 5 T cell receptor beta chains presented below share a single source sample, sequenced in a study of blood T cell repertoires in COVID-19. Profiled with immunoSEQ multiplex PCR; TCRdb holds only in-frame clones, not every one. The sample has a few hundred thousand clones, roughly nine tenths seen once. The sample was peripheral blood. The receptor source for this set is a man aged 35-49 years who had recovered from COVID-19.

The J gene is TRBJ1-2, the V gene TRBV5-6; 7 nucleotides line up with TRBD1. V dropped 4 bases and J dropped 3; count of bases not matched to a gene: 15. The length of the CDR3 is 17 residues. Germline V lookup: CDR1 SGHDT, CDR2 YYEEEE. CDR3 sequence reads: CASSLGQVLWSDYGYTF. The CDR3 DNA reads TGTGCCAGCAGCCTCGGACAGGTTTTATGGTCCGACTATGGCTACACCTTC.

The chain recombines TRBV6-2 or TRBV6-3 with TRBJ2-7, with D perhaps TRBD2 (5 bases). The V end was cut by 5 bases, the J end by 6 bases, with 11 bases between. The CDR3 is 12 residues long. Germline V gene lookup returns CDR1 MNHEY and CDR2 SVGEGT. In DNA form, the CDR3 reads TGTGCCAGCAGTGACCCCGGGGTCGAGCAGTACTTC. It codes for CASSDPGVEQYF.

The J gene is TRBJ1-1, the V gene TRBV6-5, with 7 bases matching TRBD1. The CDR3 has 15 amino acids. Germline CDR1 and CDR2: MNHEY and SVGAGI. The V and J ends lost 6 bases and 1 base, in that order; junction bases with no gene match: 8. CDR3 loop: CASSPVWDRNTEAFF. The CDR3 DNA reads TGTGCCAGCAGCCCCGTCTGGGACAGGAACACTGAAGCTTTCTTT.

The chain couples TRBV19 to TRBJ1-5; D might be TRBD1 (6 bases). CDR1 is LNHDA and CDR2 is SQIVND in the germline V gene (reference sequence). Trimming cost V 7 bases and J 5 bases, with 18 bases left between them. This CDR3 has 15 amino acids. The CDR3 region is CASNPADRSYQPQHF. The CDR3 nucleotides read TGTGCCAGTAACCCCGCGGACAGAAGCTATCAGCCCCAGCATTTT.

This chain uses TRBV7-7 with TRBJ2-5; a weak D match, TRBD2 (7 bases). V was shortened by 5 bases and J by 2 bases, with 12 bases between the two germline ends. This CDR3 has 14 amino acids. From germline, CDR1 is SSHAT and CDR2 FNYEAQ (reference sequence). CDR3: CASSPRGLQETQYF. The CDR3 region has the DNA TGTGCCAGCAGCCCGCGGGGGCTTCAAGAGACCCAGTACTTC.